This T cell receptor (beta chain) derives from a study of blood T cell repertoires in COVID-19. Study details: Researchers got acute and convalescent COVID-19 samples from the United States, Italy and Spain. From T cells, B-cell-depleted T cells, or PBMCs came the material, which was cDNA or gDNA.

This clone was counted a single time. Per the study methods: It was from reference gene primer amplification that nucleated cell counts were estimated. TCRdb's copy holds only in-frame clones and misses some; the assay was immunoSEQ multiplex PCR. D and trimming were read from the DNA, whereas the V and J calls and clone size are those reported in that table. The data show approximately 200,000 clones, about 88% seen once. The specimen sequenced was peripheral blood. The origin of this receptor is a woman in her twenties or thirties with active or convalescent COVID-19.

In DNA, the CDR3 is TGTGCCAGCAGTTTAATTACAGGCCAAGCTTTCTTT. Its protein product is CASSLITGQAFF. The chain carries TRBV28 and TRBJ1-1; perhaps TRBD1 as D (5 bases). V shed 2 bases and J shed 9 bases, with 10 bases lying between them. The germline V gene encodes CDR1 MDHEN and CDR2 SYDVKM. The CDR3 spans 12 residues.